This T cell receptor beta chain was recovered during a study of Ad26.COV2.S vaccination and SARS-CoV-2 variants. Study as a whole: Donor had been placed in the Ad26.COV2.S arm of the COV1001 trial.

Regarding this clone: Antigen unknown. Other nucleotide sequences from this sample produce the same CDR3.

The CDR3 is 11 amino acids. CDR1 LNHDA and CDR2 SQIVND come from the germline V gene (reference sequence). V was cut by 6 bases and J by 10 bases, with 10 bases left in between. Treatment indicated: about 20 received Ad26.COV2.S at low or high dose, single or two shots; several received placebo; per-sample allocation not given. Sampling took place 63 days after the first vaccine or placebo injection. Donation was by an adult aged 18-55 years who was in Boston. Study-level results: Reportedly, spike-specific CD8+ and CD4+ T cell responses achieved substantial breadth once vaccination had taken place. Total T cell responses were possibly underestimated by TCR breadth and depth analyses.

TCRdb keeps only in-frame clones here, not all; method: immunoSEQ multiplex PCR. The data contain fewer than 500,000 clones, 90% of them singletons. Here the sequenced sample was peripheral blood, taken in a trial of Ad26.COV2.S vaccine versus placebo. This receptor was taken from a person aged 18-60 years who received the Ad26.COV2.S COVID-19 vaccine or a placebo. The rearrangement links TRBV19 to TRBJ2-1; no firm D call. Written as DNA, the CDR3 is TGTGCCAGTAGCATGGCCAGGGAGCAGTTCTTC. It is translated as CASSMAREQFF.